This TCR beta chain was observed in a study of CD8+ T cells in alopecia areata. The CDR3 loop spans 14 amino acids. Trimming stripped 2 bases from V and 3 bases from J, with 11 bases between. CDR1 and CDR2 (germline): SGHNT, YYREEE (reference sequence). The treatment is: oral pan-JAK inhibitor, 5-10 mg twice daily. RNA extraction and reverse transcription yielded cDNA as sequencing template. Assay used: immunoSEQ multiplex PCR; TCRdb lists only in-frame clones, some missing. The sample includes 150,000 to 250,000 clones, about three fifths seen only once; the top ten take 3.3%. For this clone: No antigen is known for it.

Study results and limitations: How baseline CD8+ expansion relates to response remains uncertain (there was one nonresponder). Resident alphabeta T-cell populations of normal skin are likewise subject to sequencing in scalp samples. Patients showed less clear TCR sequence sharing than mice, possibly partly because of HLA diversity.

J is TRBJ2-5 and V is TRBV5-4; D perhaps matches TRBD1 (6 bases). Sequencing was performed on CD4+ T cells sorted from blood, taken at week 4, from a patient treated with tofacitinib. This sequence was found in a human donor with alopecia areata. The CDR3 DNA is TGTGCCAGCAGCTTCAGGGGCCCCGAAGAGACCCAGTACTTC. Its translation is CASSFRGPEETQYF.